The rows below give T cell receptor beta chains drawn from one sample of a study of shared clonotypes between healthy human individuals. The assay was immunoSEQ multiplex PCR, and TCRdb's table has in-frame clones only and misses some. Of 650,000 to 700,000 clones in the sample, about nine tenths were seen once. Source material: memory CD8+ T cells from PBMCs. Every receptor here comes from a man aged 18 to 35 in good health. Some clones in this sample may be carry-over from other donors' samples. The CDR3 runs from the conserved cysteine through the conserved F or W. Each record gives: J gene, V gene, D gene, CDR3 length, clone size, CDR3 DNA, CDR3 protein. D genes are given only for firm matches. Size tells how often a clone was seen (once, few, many) or the class of an expanded clone, and some rows leave it out.

TRBJ1-5	TRBV18	NA	18	NA	TGTGCCAGCTCACCACCAGGGCAGGCCCATCTAATCGTTCAGCCCCAGCATTTT	CASSPPGQAHLIVQPQHF
TRBJ1-1	TRBV30	NA	17	NA	TGTGCCTGGAAGAGGTCCCCCGATGGGCGGAAACTTACTGAAGCTTTCTTT	CAWKRSPDGRKLTEAFF
TRBJ2-1	TRBV7-9	TRBD2	16	NA	TGTGCCAGCAGCCCACTGGGACTAGCGGGACGGAATGAGCAGTTCTTC	CASSPLGLAGRNEQFF
TRBJ2-7	TRBV10-3	NA	14	NA	TGTGCCACCCACGCGGCAGGGAGCGCCTACGAGCAGTACTTC	CATHAAGSAYEQYF
TRBJ2-7	TRBV5-6	NA	13	NA	TGTGCCAGCAGCCCCGTGGACTCCTACGAGCAGTACTTC	CASSPVDSYEQYF
TRBJ2-7	TRBV11-1	NA	15	NA	TGTGCCAGCAGCCCAAACCGGGACGAGTCCTACGAGCAGTACTTC	CASSPNRDESYEQYF
TRBJ2-5	TRBV21-1	NA	15	NA	TGTGCCAGCAGCAAATGGACAGGGGGTGCGGAGACCCAGTACTTC	CASSKWTGGAETQYF
TRBJ2-1	TRBV7-9	TRBD1	15	NA	TGTGCCAGCAGCAAAGGACAGGGGGCTTTGAATGAGCAGTTCTTC	CASSKGQGALNEQFF
TRBJ2-7	TRBV27	TRBD1	13	NA	TGTGCCAGCAGTACAGGGGGCTCCTACGAGCAGTACTTC	CASSTGGSYEQYF
TRBJ2-7	TRBV4-1	NA	14	NA	TGCGCCAGCAGCCAGACGTGGAGGGCCTACGAGCAGTACTTC	CASSQTWRAYEQYF
TRBJ2-1	TRBV6-5	NA	13	NA	TGTGCCAGCAGTGTCCTCGGAGGCAATGAGCAGTTCTTC	CASSVLGGNEQFF
TRBJ2-3	TRBV7-9	NA	14	NA	TGTGCCAGCAGCTTTGGAGGAGTGTCGGCTACGCAGTATTTT	CASSFGGVSATQYF
TRBJ2-7	TRBV27	NA	14	NA	TGTGCCAGCCTCGGGGGCCAGCCTTCCTACGAGCAGTACTTC	CASLGGQPSYEQYF
TRBJ1-1	TRBV19	NA	14	NA	TGTGCCAGTAGCTGGGGACAACCGAACACTGAAGCTTTCTTT	CASSWGQPNTEAFF
TRBJ2-7	TRBV29-1	TRBD1	15	once	TGCAGCGCCCTAGGGACAGGGGACAGCTCCTACGAGCAGTACTTC	CSALGTGDSSYEQYF
TRBJ1-5	TRBV15	NA	12	NA	TGTGCCACCAGCGGCAGCAATCAGCCCCAGCATTTT	CATSGSNQPQHF
TRBJ2-1	TRBV4-2	TRBD1	16	NA	TGTGCCAGCAGCCAAGTCGGGGACAGGGCCTACAATGAGCAGTTCTTC	CASSQVGDRAYNEQFF
TRBJ2-5	TRBV7-9	TRBD2	18	once	TGTGCCAGCAGCTCCGCTAGCGGGAGATTTCCCCTTCAAGAGACCCAGTACTTC	CASSSASGRFPLQETQYF
TRBJ1-2	TRBV7-2	NA	17	NA	TGTGCCAGCAGCCCCCTCCCACAGGGACGAGGAAACTATGGCTACACCTTC	CASSPLPQGRGNYGYTF
TRBJ2-7	TRBV29-1	TRBD1	10	NA	TGCAGCGTCCAGGGGGACGAGCAGTACTTC	CSVQGDEQYF
TRBJ2-7	TRBV5-1	TRBD2	17	NA	TGCGCCAGCAGCCCGGGACTAGCGGGAGGGGCTATCTACGAGCAGTACTTC	CASSPGLAGGAIYEQYF
TRBJ1-5	TRBV14	TRBD1	15	NA	TGTGCCAGCAGCCAAGGGGGTCAGGGGGTTCAGCCCCAGCATTTT	CASSQGGQGVQPQHF
TRBJ2-1	TRBV28	NA	13	NA	TGTGCCAGCAACGGACCCTCCCACAATGAGCAGTTCTTC	CASNGPSHNEQFF
TRBJ2-7	TRBV7-9	NA	14	NA	TGTGCCAGCAGCCGGCCGGACAGCAACTACGAGCAGTACTTC	CASSRPDSNYEQYF
TRBJ1-2	TRBV14	TRBD1	16	NA	TGTGCCAGCAGCCAAGTAACAGGGGGCAGCGGATATGGCTACACCTTC	CASSQVTGGSGYGYTF